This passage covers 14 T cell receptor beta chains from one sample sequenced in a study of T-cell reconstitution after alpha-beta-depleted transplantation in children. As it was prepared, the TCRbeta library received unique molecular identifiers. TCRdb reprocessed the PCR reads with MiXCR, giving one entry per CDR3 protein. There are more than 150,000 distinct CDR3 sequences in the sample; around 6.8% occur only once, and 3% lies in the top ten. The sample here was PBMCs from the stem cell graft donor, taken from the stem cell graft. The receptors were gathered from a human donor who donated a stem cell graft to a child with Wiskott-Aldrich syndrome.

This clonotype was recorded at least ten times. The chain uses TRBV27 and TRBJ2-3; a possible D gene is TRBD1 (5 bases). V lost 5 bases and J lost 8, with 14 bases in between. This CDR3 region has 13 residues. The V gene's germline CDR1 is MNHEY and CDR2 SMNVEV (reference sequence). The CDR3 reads CASSLFGQGTQYF. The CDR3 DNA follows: TGTGCCAGCAGTCTGTTTGGGCAGGGTACGCAGTATTTT.

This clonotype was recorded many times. The CDR3 protein is CASSPTPRGELFF. The CDR3 DNA follows: TGTGCCAGCAGCCCCACCCCGAGGGGGGAGCTGTTTTTT. The chain joins TRBV14 to TRBJ2-2, with D unclear. V lost 4 bases, J lost 8 bases, and 11 bases lay in between. The germline CDR1 and CDR2 sequences are SGHDN and FVKESK. The CDR3 length is 13 residues.

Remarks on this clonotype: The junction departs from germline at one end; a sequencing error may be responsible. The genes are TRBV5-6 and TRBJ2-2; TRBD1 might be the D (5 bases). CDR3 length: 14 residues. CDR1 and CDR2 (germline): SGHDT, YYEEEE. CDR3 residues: CARSLGLLGGELFF. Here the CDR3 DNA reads TGTGCCAGGAGCTTGGGGCTCCTTGGCGGGGAGCTGTTTTTT. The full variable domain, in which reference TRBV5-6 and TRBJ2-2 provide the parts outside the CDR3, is DAGVTQSPTHLIKTRGQQVTLRCSPKSGHDTVSWYQQALGQGPQFIFQYYEEEERQRGNFPDRFSGHQFPNYSSELNVNALLLGDSALYLCARSLGLLGGELFFGEGSRLTVL.

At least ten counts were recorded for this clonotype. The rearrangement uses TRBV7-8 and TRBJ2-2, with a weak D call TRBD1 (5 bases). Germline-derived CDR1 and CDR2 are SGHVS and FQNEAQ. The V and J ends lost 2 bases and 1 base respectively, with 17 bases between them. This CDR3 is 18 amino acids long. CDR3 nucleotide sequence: TGTGCCAGCAGCTTATGGGTTGTGGGGCCTCTGAACACCGGGGAGCTGTTTTTT. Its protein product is CASSLWVVGPLNTGELFF. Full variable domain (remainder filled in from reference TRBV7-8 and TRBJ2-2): GAGVSQSPRYKVAKRGQDVALRCDPISGHVSLFWYQQALGQGPEFLTYFQNEAQLDKSGLPSDRFFAERPEGSVSTLKIQRTQQEDSAVYLCASSLWVVGPLNTGELFFGEGSRLTVL.

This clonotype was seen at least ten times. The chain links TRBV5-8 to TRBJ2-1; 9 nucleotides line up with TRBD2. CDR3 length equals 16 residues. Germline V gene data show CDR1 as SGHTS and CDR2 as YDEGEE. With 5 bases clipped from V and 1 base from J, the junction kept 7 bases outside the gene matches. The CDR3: CASSRRLAESYNEQFF. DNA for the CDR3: TGTGCCAGCAGTCGCCGACTAGCGGAATCCTACAATGAGCAGTTCTTC. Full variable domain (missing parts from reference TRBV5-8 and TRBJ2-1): EAGVTQSPTHLIKTRGQQATLRCSPISGHTSVYWYQQALGLGLQFLLWYDEGEERNRGNFPPRFSGRQFPNYSSELNVNALELEDSALYLCASSRRLAESYNEQFFGPGTRLTVL.

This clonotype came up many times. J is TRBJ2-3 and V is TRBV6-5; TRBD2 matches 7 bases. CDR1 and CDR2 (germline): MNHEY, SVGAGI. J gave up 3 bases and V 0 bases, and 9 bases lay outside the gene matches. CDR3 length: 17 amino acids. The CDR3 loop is CASSYSTSLSRTDTQYF. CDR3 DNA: TGTGCCAGCAGTTACTCGACTAGCCTGAGTCGGACAGATACGCAGTATTTT.

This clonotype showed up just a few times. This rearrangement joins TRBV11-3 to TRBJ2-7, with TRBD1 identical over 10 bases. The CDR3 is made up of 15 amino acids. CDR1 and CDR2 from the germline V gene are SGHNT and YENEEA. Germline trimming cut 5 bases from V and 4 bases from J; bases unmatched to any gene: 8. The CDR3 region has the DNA TGTGCCAGCAGCCAGAGACAGGGGGCAAGGTACGAGCAGTACTTC. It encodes CASSQRQGARYEQYF. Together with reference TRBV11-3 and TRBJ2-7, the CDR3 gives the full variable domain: EAGVVQSPRYKIIEKKQPVAFWCNPISGHNTLYWYLQNLGQGPELLIRYENEEAVDDSQLPKDRFSAERLKGVDSTLKIQPAELGDSAVYLCASSQRQGARYEQYFGPGTRLTVT.

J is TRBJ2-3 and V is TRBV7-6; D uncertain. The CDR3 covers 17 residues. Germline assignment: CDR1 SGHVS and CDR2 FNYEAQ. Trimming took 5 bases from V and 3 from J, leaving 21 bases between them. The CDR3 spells CASSPRQRNAGTDTQYF. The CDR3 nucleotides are TGTGCCAGCAGCCCCCGCCAGAGGAACGCTGGAACAGATACGCAGTATTTT.

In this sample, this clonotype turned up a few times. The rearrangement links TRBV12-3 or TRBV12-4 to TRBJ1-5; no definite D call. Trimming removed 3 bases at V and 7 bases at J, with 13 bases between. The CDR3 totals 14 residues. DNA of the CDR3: TGTGCCAGCAGTTTTCTGGGTAAAGGACAGCCCCAGCATTTT. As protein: CASSFLGKGQPQHF.

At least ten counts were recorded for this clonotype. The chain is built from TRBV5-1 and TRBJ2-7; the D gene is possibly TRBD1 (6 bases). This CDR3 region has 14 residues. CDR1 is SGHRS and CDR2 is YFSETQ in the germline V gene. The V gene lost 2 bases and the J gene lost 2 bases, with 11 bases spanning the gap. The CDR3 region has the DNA TGCGCCAGCAGCTTCGGACAGCCTCCCTACGAGCAGTACTTC. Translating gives CASSFGQPPYEQYF.

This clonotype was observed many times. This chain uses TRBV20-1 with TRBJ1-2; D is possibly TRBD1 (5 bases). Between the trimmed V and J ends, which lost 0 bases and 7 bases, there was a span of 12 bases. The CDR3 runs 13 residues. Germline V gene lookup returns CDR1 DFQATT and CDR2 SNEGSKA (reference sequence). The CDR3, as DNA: TGCAGTGCTAGAGACCCAGGGTGGGGTGGCTACACCTTC. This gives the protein CSARDPGWGGYTF.

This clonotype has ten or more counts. The CDR3 region is CASTERFRGNSPLHF. In DNA form, the CDR3 reads TGTGCCAGCACCGAACGGTTTAGAGGCAATTCACCCCTCCACTTT. The chain is built from TRBV28 and TRBJ1-6, with D unresolved. CDR1 MDHEN and CDR2 SYDVKM come from the germline V gene. This CDR3 has 15 residues. The V end was cut by 7 bases, the J end by 7 bases, with 17 bases between.

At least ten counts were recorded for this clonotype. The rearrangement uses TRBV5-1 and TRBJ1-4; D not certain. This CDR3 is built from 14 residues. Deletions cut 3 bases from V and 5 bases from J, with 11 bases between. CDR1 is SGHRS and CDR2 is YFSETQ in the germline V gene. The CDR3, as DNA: TGCGCCAGCAGCTGGACGGGAACAAATGAAAAACTGTTTTTT. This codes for CASSWTGTNEKLFF.

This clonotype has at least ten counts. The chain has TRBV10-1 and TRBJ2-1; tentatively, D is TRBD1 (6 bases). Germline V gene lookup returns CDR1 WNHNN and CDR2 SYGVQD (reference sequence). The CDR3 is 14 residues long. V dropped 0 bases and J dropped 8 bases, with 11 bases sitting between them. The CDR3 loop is CASSESLEGDEQFF. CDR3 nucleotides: TGCGCCAGCAGTGAGTCGCTCGAGGGGGATGAGCAGTTCTTC.